These 18 T cell receptor beta chains were sequenced from one sample in a study of control samples from healthy donors and cancer patients (dated by TCRdb to the early 2020s). Libraries were built with the immunoSEQ multiplex PCR assay. Here the immuneACCESS table is served through TCRdb, limited to in-frame sequences with V and J called. Missing clones are a known gap in these copies; in checked studies unresolved V genes cover under half, and the rest lacks a known reason. In all, the sample holds some 140,000 clones, and about 85% of those were seen once. Clones ranked in the top ten supply just over 8.5% of the sample. Source material: blood. These receptors were collected from a woman in her 30s in good health.

The V call is TRBV5-1, the J call TRBJ2-3, with D perhaps being TRBD1 or TRBD2 (6 bases each). This CDR3 has 16 residues. Germline V gene data show CDR1 as SGHRS and CDR2 as YFSETQ. Trimming pared 4 bases from V and 2 bases from J, leaving 17 bases between. CDR3 nucleotide sequence: TGCGCCAGCAGCGGGGGGCTACAGCTTCTCACAGATACGCAGTATTTT. Protein product: CASSGGLQLLTDTQYF.

The chain joins TRBV11-2 to TRBJ2-5; 8 positions agree with TRBD2. This CDR3 has 15 amino acids. Germline V gene lookup returns CDR1 SGHAT and CDR2 FQNNGV. V lost 0 bases, J lost 5 bases, and 5 bases stayed unmatched. As DNA, the CDR3 is TGTGCCAGCAGCTTAGACCGAGCGGGAGATGAGACCCAGTACTTC. Protein sequence: CASSLDRAGDETQYF.

In DNA form, the CDR3 reads TGCGCCAGCTGCGCTACCCTAATTGCCTCTGGAAACACCATATATTTT. Amino acid sequence: CASCATLIASGNTIYF. This chain uses TRBV5-1 with TRBJ1-3; D not resolved. Germline assignment: CDR1 SGHRS and CDR2 YFSETQ. The germline V and J ends were trimmed by 7 bases and 0 bases, with 17 bases remaining between them. CDR3 length equals 16 residues.

The V gene is TRBV3-1 (or the pseudogene TRBV3-2), the J gene TRBJ2-5; 8 bases match TRBD1. This CDR3 region has 16 residues. J lost 5 bases, V lost 3 bases, and 11 bases had no gene match. CDR1 and CDR2 (germline): LGHDT, YNNKEL (reference sequence). This CDR3 reads CASSQAGTGPKETQYF. CDR3 DNA sequence: TGTGCCAGCAGCCAGGCCGGGACAGGCCCCAAGGAGACCCAGTACTTC.

This sequence joins TRBV3-1 (or the pseudogene TRBV3-2) and TRBJ2-1; D remains unclear. Trimming cost V 1 base and J 0 bases, with 10 bases left between them. Germline loops: CDR1 LGHDT, CDR2 YNNKEL (reference sequence). This CDR3 region has 16 residues. This CDR3 is CASSQVGLSSYNEQFF. The CDR3 region has the DNA TGTGCCAGCAGCCAAGTTGGGCTATCCTCCTACAATGAGCAGTTCTTC.

This chain uses TRBV19 with TRBJ2-5, with D maybe TRBD2 (6 bases). V shed 0 bases and J shed 4 bases, with 9 bases lying between them. The germline gives CDR1 LNHDA, CDR2 SQIVND (reference sequence). The CDR3 totals 14 residues. CDR3 DNA sequence: TGTGCCAGTAGTATAGATGCGGGGCGAGAGACCCAGTACTTC. As protein: CASSIDAGRETQYF.

The rearrangement uses TRBV30 and TRBJ1-2, with 9 bases lining up with TRBD1. The CDR3 is made up of 16 amino acids. V lost 7 bases to trimming and J lost 6 bases; unmatched junction nucleotides: 18. From germline, CDR1 is GTSNPN and CDR2 SVGIG (reference sequence). DNA for the CDR3: TGTGCCTCTCCCCTAGGGACAGGGTTCGTTGGTAATGGCTACACCTTC. It codes for CASPLGTGFVGNGYTF.

Written as DNA, the CDR3 is TGTGCCTCGGACAATGGGAATCAGCCCCAGCATTTT. This gives the protein CASDNGNQPQHF. The chain recombines TRBV30 with TRBJ1-5, with D possibly matching TRBD1 (5 bases). Trimming shortened V by 7 bases and J by 4 bases, and 11 bases separated the two germline ends. The germline CDR1 and CDR2 sequences are GTSNPN and SVGIG (reference sequence). The CDR3 totals 12 residues. Together with reference TRBV30 and TRBJ1-5, the CDR3 gives the full variable domain: SQTIHQWPATLVQPVGSPLSLECTVEGTSNPNLYWYRQAAGRGLQLLFYSVGIGQISSEVPQNLSASRPQDRQFILSSKKLLLSDSGFYLCASDNGNQPQHFGDGTRLSIL.

The rearrangement uses TRBV6-1 and TRBJ1-4; tentatively, D is TRBD1 (5 bases). Germline-derived CDR1 and CDR2 are MNHNS and SASEGT. With 2 bases removed from V and 15 bases from J, the gap between germline ends came to 19 bases. The CDR3 sequence is 14 residues long. CDR3: CASSELGQGRQLFF. CDR3 DNA sequence: TGTGCCAGCAGTGAATTGGGCCAGGGACGGCAGTTGTTTTTT.

V is TRBV6-5 and J is TRBJ2-4; 11 nucleotides match TRBD2. Germline V gene data show CDR1 as MNHEY and CDR2 as SVGAGI. The CDR3 covers 15 residues. Losses at the gene ends were 6 bases for V and 9 bases for J; bases not matched to a gene: 10. The CDR3 here is CASRPKLAGAGIQYF. The CDR3 DNA sequence: TGTGCCAGCAGACCAAAACTAGCGGGAGCGGGCATTCAGTACTTC.

V and J are TRBV12-5 and TRBJ2-2; either TRBD1 or TRBD2 may supply D (5 bases each). This CDR3 comprises 15 residues. CDR1 LGHNT and CDR2 FRNRAP come from the germline V gene. Trimming removed 4 bases from V and 4 bases from J, with 13 bases in between. Here the CDR3 reads CASGSNRDATGELFF. CDR3 coding DNA: TGTGCTAGTGGTTCCAACCGGGACGCCACCGGGGAGCTGTTTTTT.

In this sample, this clone turned up once. The chain uses TRBV5-1 and TRBJ2-7; no clear D gene. Germline-derived CDR1 and CDR2 are SGHRS and YFSETQ. V was clipped by 1 base and J by 3 bases, with 8 bases between them. The CDR3 length is 13 residues. CDR3 residues: CASSLNMGYEQYF. For the CDR3, the DNA is TGCGCCAGCAGCTTGAATATGGGCTACGAGCAGTACTTC.

The chain couples TRBV11-3 to TRBJ2-7; D is undetermined. CDR3 length: 13 residues. Germline values: CDR1 SGHNT, CDR2 YENEEA. The ends were cut back, 1 base at V and 3 bases at J, with 7 bases in the middle. The CDR3 is CASSLGFGYEQYF. The CDR3 DNA follows: TGTGCCAGCAGCTTAGGATTCGGCTACGAGCAGTACTTC.

CDR3 in DNA: TGTGCCAGCACCCCAAGAGGAGCGGAGACTTGGGATACGCAGTATTTT. This gives the protein CASTPRGAETWDTQYF. The J gene is TRBJ2-3, the V gene TRBV9; possible D gene TRBD2, 5 bases. The CDR3 is made up of 16 amino acids. CDR1 and CDR2 (germline): SGDLS, YYNGEE. Trimming removed 6 bases at V and 6 bases at J, with 23 bases between.

This sequence joins TRBV19 and TRBJ1-5; D uncertain. This CDR3 is built from 13 residues. Per germline, CDR1 LNHDA and CDR2 SQIVND (reference sequence). Between the trimmed V and J ends, which lost 3 bases and 4 bases, there was a span of 7 bases. CDR3 DNA: TGTGCCAGTAGTATTCCCCAAAATCAGCCCCAGCATTTT. It is translated as CASSIPQNQPQHF.

The rearrangement joins TRBV18 to TRBJ2-5; TRBD1 might be the D (5 bases). Germline assignment: CDR1 KGHSH and CDR2 LQKENI. V lost 2 bases and J 5 bases, leaving 12 bases between the germline ends. The CDR3 is 14 residues long. The CDR3, as DNA: TGTGCCAGCTCACCATTTAAGGGGTTGGAGACCCAGTACTTC. Translation gives CASSPFKGLETQYF.

The chain has TRBV2 and TRBJ2-7, with 12 nucleotides matching TRBD2. Per the germline V gene, CDR1 is SNHLY and CDR2 is FYNNEI. The length of the CDR3 is 14 residues. The V segment lost 7 bases and the J segment 6 bases; nucleotides outside the gene matches: 7. CDR3 in amino acids: CASTRLAGAFEQYF. The CDR3 nucleotides are TGTGCCAGCACCCGACTAGCGGGGGCTTTCGAGCAGTACTTC.

There are a few counts of this clone. The V and J genes are TRBV28 and TRBJ2-1, with D unresolved. The CDR3 extends over 16 amino acids. From germline, CDR1 is MDHEN and CDR2 SYDVKM. V dropped 8 bases and J dropped 0 bases, with 17 bases sitting between them. CDR3 in amino acids: CASENPDVSSYNEQFF. DNA of the CDR3: TGTGCCAGCGAAAACCCCGACGTGAGCTCCTACAATGAGCAGTTCTTC. The variable domain in full, with the rest retrieved from reference TRBV28 and TRBJ2-1, is DVKVTQSSRYLVKRTGEKVFLECVQDMDHENMFWYRQDPGLGLRLIYFSYDVKMKEKGDIPEGYSVSREKKERFSLILESASTNQTSMYLCASENPDVSSYNEQFFGPGTRLTVL.